Listed below are T cell receptor beta chains from one sample, sequenced in a study of cytomegalovirus exposure and HLA in healthy donors. Assay: immunoSEQ multiplex PCR; the TCRdb copy retains only in-frame clones and omits some. Among 130,000 to 150,000 clones listed, about 70% were seen once. The sequenced sample was PBMCs. The receptors were sampled from a woman aged 40 to 50 in good health and CMV-seronegative. Both conserved end residues are part of each CDR3. A D gene is named only where the DNA matches it firmly. The size of a clone is reported for some rows only, either as once, few or many, or as a class for expanded clones.

clone_size: -; v_call: TRBV7-9; d_call: -; j_call: TRBJ1-5; cdr3_nt: TGTGCCAGCAGCGCTAAATCAAGCAATCAGCCCCAGCATTTT; cdr3_aa: CASSAKSSNQPQHF
clone_size: -; v_call: TRBV18; d_call: TRBD1; j_call: TRBJ2-7; cdr3_nt: TGTGCCAGCTCACCACCGACAGGGGGCTTACACGAGCAGTACTTC; cdr3_aa: CASSPPTGGLHEQYF
clone_size: few; v_call: TRBV28; d_call: -; j_call: TRBJ1-2; cdr3_nt: TGTGCCAGCAGCTGGGGGGGGGAACCCTATGGCTACACCTTC; cdr3_aa: CASSWGGEPYGYTF
clone_size: few; v_call: TRBV2; d_call: -; j_call: TRBJ1-4; cdr3_nt: TGTGCCAGCAGTGTGGAACAGAGTAAAGTGAAACTGTTTTTT; cdr3_aa: CASSVEQSKVKLFF
clone_size: once; v_call: TRBV6-1; d_call: -; j_call: TRBJ2-7; cdr3_nt: TGTGCCAGCAGAAAAACATCTGGGCAGTACTTC; cdr3_aa: CASRKTSGQYF
clone_size: -; v_call: TRBV5-1; d_call: TRBD1; j_call: TRBJ1-1; cdr3_nt: TGCGCCAGCAGGTGGACAGGGCCCCCGAACACTGAAGCTTTCTTT; cdr3_aa: CASRWTGPPNTEAFF
clone_size: -; v_call: TRBV7-9; d_call: -; j_call: TRBJ2-3; cdr3_nt: TGTGCCAGCAGCCTTAGCACAGATACGCAGTATTTT; cdr3_aa: CASSLSTDTQYF
clone_size: -; v_call: TRBV6-5; d_call: TRBD1; j_call: TRBJ2-2; cdr3_nt: TGTGCCAGCAGCAACAGGGGGCGAACGGGGGAGCTGTTTTTT; cdr3_aa: CASSNRGRTGELFF
clone_size: -; v_call: TRBV5-1; d_call: -; j_call: TRBJ1-2; cdr3_nt: TGCGCCAGCAGCTTGGACAGGGATGGGGGCTACACCTTC; cdr3_aa: CASSLDRDGGYTF
clone_size: few; v_call: TRBV4-2; d_call: -; j_call: TRBJ2-1; cdr3_nt: TGTGCCAGCAGCCAAGATCTTATCAATGAGCAGTTCTTC; cdr3_aa: CASSQDLINEQFF
clone_size: -; v_call: TRBV7-9; d_call: -; j_call: TRBJ2-3; cdr3_nt: TGTGCCAGCAGCTCACGGGGGGCCTCCACAGATACGCAGTATTTT; cdr3_aa: CASSSRGASTDTQYF
clone_size: -; v_call: TRBV6-1; d_call: -; j_call: TRBJ1-5; cdr3_nt: TGTGCCAGCAGTGAAGTAGGGGCTCCCAATCAGCCCCAGCATTTT; cdr3_aa: CASSEVGAPNQPQHF
clone_size: -; v_call: TRBV6-5; d_call: -; j_call: TRBJ1-6; cdr3_nt: TGTGCCAGCAGTTTCACATCATCACCCCTCCACTTT; cdr3_aa: CASSFTSSPLHF
clone_size: -; v_call: TRBV5-1; d_call: -; j_call: TRBJ2-3; cdr3_nt: TGCGCCAGCAGCATCAGGGGCCCGCAGGTCGCAGATACGCAGTATTTT; cdr3_aa: CASSIRGPQVADTQYF
clone_size: -; v_call: TRBV10-2; d_call: TRBD1; j_call: TRBJ1-5; cdr3_nt: TGCGCCAGCAGTGAGACTACAGGGGGTTATCAGCCCCAGCATTTT; cdr3_aa: CASSETTGGYQPQHF
clone_size: -; v_call: TRBV7-8; d_call: TRBD1; j_call: TRBJ1-3; cdr3_nt: TGTGCCAGCAGCCTGGAGGGACAGGGGTGGGGAAACACCATATATTTT; cdr3_aa: CASSLEGQGWGNTIYF
clone_size: -; v_call: TRBV5-1; d_call: TRBD1; j_call: TRBJ2-7; cdr3_nt: TGCGCCAGCAATGACGGGACAGGGGGGATTCGGGAGCAGTACTTC; cdr3_aa: CASNDGTGGIREQYF
clone_size: -; v_call: TRBV2; d_call: TRBD1; j_call: TRBJ1-3; cdr3_nt: TGTGCCAGCAGTGAAACAGGGGGCCATGGAAACACCATATATTTT; cdr3_aa: CASSETGGHGNTIYF
clone_size: -; v_call: TRBV30; d_call: -; j_call: TRBJ1-1; cdr3_nt: TGTGCCTGGCTTTATTTCGCAGGAGCTTTCTTT; cdr3_aa: CAWLYFAGAFF
clone_size: -; v_call: TRBV4-2; d_call: TRBD1; j_call: TRBJ2-2; cdr3_nt: TGTGCCAGCAGCCCGCAGGGGGACACCGGGGAGCTGTTTTTT; cdr3_aa: CASSPQGDTGELFF
clone_size: -; v_call: TRBV5-1; d_call: -; j_call: TRBJ1-1; cdr3_nt: TGCGCCAGCAGCTTGGAAGGGGCACGGGACACTGAAGCTTTCTTT; cdr3_aa: CASSLEGARDTEAFF
clone_size: -; v_call: TRBV5-1; d_call: -; j_call: TRBJ2-1; cdr3_nt: TGCGCCAGCAGCTCACTGCTCCCCCTGACTATCGGGTCCTACAATGAGCAGTTCTTC; cdr3_aa: CASSSLLPLTIGSYNEQFF
clone_size: -; v_call: TRBV6-5; d_call: -; j_call: TRBJ2-7; cdr3_nt: TGTGCCAGCAGCCGGGACACCGGGATGTCCTACGAGCAGTACTTC; cdr3_aa: CASSRDTGMSYEQYF
clone_size: -; v_call: TRBV18; d_call: -; j_call: TRBJ2-6; cdr3_nt: TGTGCCAGCTCCTCACAGGGTTTGAGCTCTGGGGCCAACGTCCTGACTTTC; cdr3_aa: CASSSQGLSSGANVLTF
clone_size: -; v_call: TRBV4-1; d_call: -; j_call: TRBJ2-7; cdr3_nt: TGCGCCAGCAGCCAAGGCGGATTAGGCTACGAGCAGTACTTC; cdr3_aa: CASSQGGLGYEQYF
clone_size: -; v_call: TRBV10-3; d_call: -; j_call: TRBJ2-2; cdr3_nt: TGTGCCATCAACGGACTCGACCAAACGTACGGGGAGCTGTTTTTT; cdr3_aa: CAINGLDQTYGELFF
clone_size: -; v_call: TRBV7-9; d_call: TRBD2; j_call: TRBJ2-1; cdr3_nt: TGTGCCAGCAGCCCGACTAGCGGGAGCATCATAGGGGACAATGAGCAGTTCTTC; cdr3_aa: CASSPTSGSIIGDNEQFF
clone_size: -; v_call: TRBV29-1; d_call: -; j_call: TRBJ1-5; cdr3_nt: TGCAGCGTTGCCCGGGGAGGCAATCAGCCCCAGCATTTT; cdr3_aa: CSVARGGNQPQHF
clone_size: -; v_call: TRBV14; d_call: -; j_call: TRBJ2-3; cdr3_nt: TGTGCCAGCAGCCAATGGCCAGGGGATACGCAGTATTTT; cdr3_aa: CASSQWPGDTQYF
clone_size: -; v_call: TRBV10-1; d_call: -; j_call: TRBJ1-6; cdr3_nt: TGCGCCAGCAGTCAGGATCCCAGGAATTCACCCCTCCACTTT; cdr3_aa: CASSQDPRNSPLHF
clone_size: -; v_call: TRBV5-1; d_call: TRBD1; j_call: TRBJ2-6; cdr3_nt: TGCGCCAGCAGCTGGTACACAGGGGGCGCATTAGCTGGGGCCAACGTCCTGACTTTC; cdr3_aa: CASSWYTGGALAGANVLTF
clone_size: -; v_call: TRBV28; d_call: -; j_call: TRBJ1-2; cdr3_nt: TGTGCCAGCAGTCCGGGGGGAGGGGGTATCTATGGCTACACCTTC; cdr3_aa: CASSPGGGGIYGYTF
clone_size: -; v_call: TRBV18; d_call: TRBD2; j_call: TRBJ2-5; cdr3_nt: TGTGCCAGCTCACCACTAGCGGGAGCGGGGGAGACCCAGTACTTC; cdr3_aa: CASSPLAGAGETQYF
clone_size: -; v_call: TRBV7-9; d_call: -; j_call: TRBJ2-6; cdr3_nt: TGTGCCAGCAGCCCTCCAGGGGCGCCCGGGGCCAACGTCCTGACTTTC; cdr3_aa: CASSPPGAPGANVLTF
clone_size: -; v_call: TRBV10-3; d_call: -; j_call: TRBJ1-4; cdr3_nt: TGTGCCATCAGTGAGTCGAAGGCGACGCGGGAAAAACTGTTTTTT; cdr3_aa: CAISESKATREKLFF
clone_size: -; v_call: TRBV7-2; d_call: -; j_call: TRBJ2-7; cdr3_nt: TGTGCCAGCAGCTTAGGAGCAGGGCCCTTCTACGAGCAGTACTTC; cdr3_aa: CASSLGAGPFYEQYF
clone_size: once; v_call: TRBV15; d_call: TRBD1; j_call: TRBJ2-7; cdr3_nt: TGTGCCACCAGCTCAGGGGAGGGACAGGGTTACCACGAGCAGTACTTC; cdr3_aa: CATSSGEGQGYHEQYF
clone_size: -; v_call: TRBV6-1; d_call: TRBD2; j_call: TRBJ2-1; cdr3_nt: TGTGCCAGCAGTGGGACTAGCGGGAGTAATGAGCAGTTCTTC; cdr3_aa: CASSGTSGSNEQFF
clone_size: -; v_call: TRBV5-1; d_call: -; j_call: TRBJ2-7; cdr3_nt: TGCGCCAGCAGCCCCAGACTAGAACCCCACGAGCAGTACTTC; cdr3_aa: CASSPRLEPHEQYF
clone_size: -; v_call: TRBV9; d_call: -; j_call: TRBJ1-1; cdr3_nt: TGTGCCAGCAGCGTAGACAGGGCTGAAGCTTTCTTT; cdr3_aa: CASSVDRAEAFF
clone_size: few; v_call: TRBV7-8; d_call: -; j_call: TRBJ1-2; cdr3_nt: TGTGCCAGCAGTACGGGAGGGGCGCAGGGCTACACCTTC; cdr3_aa: CASSTGGAQGYTF
clone_size: -; v_call: TRBV6-1; d_call: -; j_call: TRBJ1-5; cdr3_nt: TGTGCCAGCAGCGAGTGGGCTGGGAATCAGCCCCAGCATTTT; cdr3_aa: CASSEWAGNQPQHF
clone_size: -; v_call: TRBV28; d_call: -; j_call: TRBJ2-1; cdr3_nt: TGTGCCACCAGGGTTAGCATGAATGAGCAGTTCTTC; cdr3_aa: CATRVSMNEQFF
clone_size: -; v_call: TRBV19; d_call: -; j_call: TRBJ1-2; cdr3_nt: TGTGCCAGTAGTATTTTCGGGGGGTCTTGGTATGGCTACACCTTC; cdr3_aa: CASSIFGGSWYGYTF
clone_size: -; v_call: TRBV10-3; d_call: -; j_call: TRBJ2-1; cdr3_nt: TGTGCCACGGAGCTAAGTGGCAGCAATGAGCAGTTCTTC; cdr3_aa: CATELSGSNEQFF
clone_size: once; v_call: TRBV5-1; d_call: -; j_call: TRBJ1-3; cdr3_nt: TGCGCCAGCAGCTTAATAGGAAACACCATATATTTT; cdr3_aa: CASSLIGNTIYF
clone_size: -; v_call: TRBV21-1; d_call: -; j_call: TRBJ2-3; cdr3_nt: TGTGCCAGCAGCTTTCAGAATGCGGGAGAAAGCACAGATACGCAGTATTTT; cdr3_aa: CASSFQNAGESTDTQYF
clone_size: -; v_call: TRBV28; d_call: TRBD1; j_call: TRBJ1-5; cdr3_nt: TGTGCCAGCAGTTTGGAACAGGGGCCCCTCAATCAGCCCCAGCATTTT; cdr3_aa: CASSLEQGPLNQPQHF
clone_size: -; v_call: TRBV11-3; d_call: -; j_call: TRBJ2-2; cdr3_nt: TGTGCCAGCAGCCCTAGCACGAACACCGGGGAGCTGTTTTTT; cdr3_aa: CASSPSTNTGELFF
clone_size: -; v_call: TRBV10-1; d_call: -; j_call: TRBJ1-2; cdr3_nt: TGCGCCAGCAGTGGGCCACACCACTATGGCTACACCTTC; cdr3_aa: CASSGPHHYGYTF
clone_size: once; v_call: TRBV30; d_call: TRBD1; j_call: TRBJ1-5; cdr3_nt: TGTGCCTGGAGTAGTTCCGGGACAGTAAATCAGCCCCAGCATTTT; cdr3_aa: CAWSSSGTVNQPQHF
clone_size: -; v_call: TRBV7-9; d_call: -; j_call: TRBJ2-5; cdr3_nt: TGTGCCAGCAGCTTATCCCCCTACCGGGGGATACAAGAGACCCAGTACTTC; cdr3_aa: CASSLSPYRGIQETQYF
clone_size: few; v_call: TRBV5-6; d_call: TRBD2; j_call: TRBJ2-1; cdr3_nt: TGTGCCAGCAGCTTCCAGGGACTAGCGGATTACAATGAGCAGTTCTTC; cdr3_aa: CASSFQGLADYNEQFF
clone_size: -; v_call: TRBV6-1; d_call: -; j_call: TRBJ1-5; cdr3_nt: TGTGCCAGCCAGGGGCATAGCAATCAGCCCCAGCATTTT; cdr3_aa: CASQGHSNQPQHF
clone_size: -; v_call: TRBV5-1; d_call: TRBD1; j_call: TRBJ2-5; cdr3_nt: TGCGCCAGCAGCTTGGACAGGGGGCAGGAGACCCAGTACTTC; cdr3_aa: CASSLDRGQETQYF
clone_size: -; v_call: TRBV15; d_call: -; j_call: TRBJ1-2; cdr3_nt: TGTGCCACCAGCTGGGGGCCCAGTGGTGGCTACACCTTC; cdr3_aa: CATSWGPSGGYTF